This T cell receptor (beta chain) was found in a study of T cells in Graves' hyperthyroidism and ophthalmopathy (dated by TCRdb to about 2019). Turning to the overall study: Peripheral blood samples were taken at the time of initial diagnosis, prior to any treatment. Whether ophthalmopathy could be predicted prospectively was tested in an independent validation cohort made up of 18 to 20 hyperthyroidism patients plus 17 patients who later progressed to ophthalmopathy. The approximately 97 discovery patients were randomly divided into training and test sets at a 7:3 ratio. In more than 5 Graves' hyperthyroidism patients, the study also compared T-cell repertoires from thyroid tissue with T-cell repertoires from blood. After blood sampling, hyperthyroidism patients were treated with methimazole at a starting dose of 30 mg daily, and ophthalmopathy patients were treated with high-dose intravenous methylprednisolone. According to the paper, TCR Vbeta CDR3 sequencing was carried out on some 140 peripheral blood samples, which came from 40 to 45 ophthalmopathy, 75 or so hyperthyroidism and some 17 progressor patients. To identify TCR V-J signatures that set the groups apart, the researchers used a discovery cohort of 100 patients, made up of 43 with Graves' ophthalmopathy and 57 with stable Graves' hyperthyroidism.

Stable Graves' hyperthyroidism was defined as no progression to ophthalmopathy during 18 months of follow-up. The hyperthyroidism patients were between 18 and 65 years old and newly diagnosed, with a disease duration of less than 2 months. Patients with uncontrolled infections, other autoimmune diseases, pregnancy or lactation were excluded. Diagnoses were based on clinical symptoms, serum thyroxine and TRAb, thyroid ultrasound and orbital computed tomography. Ficoll-Paque density gradient centrifugation was used to isolate PBMCs from approximately 10 ml of fresh peripheral blood. Total RNA was extracted using Trizol reagent, and RNA quality was assessed on an Agilent 2100 Bioanalyzer. TCR beta CDR3 regions were amplified from RNA transcripts. The TCR CDR3 was subjected to a first round of RT-PCR using the HTBI primer set and the Qiagen OneStep RT-PCR kit. Libraries were constructed in a second round of multiplex PCR, after which size selection and purification were performed. The libraries were sequenced on an Illumina HiSeq2000 using paired-end 100 bp reads. On the authors' methods: Raw data were processed with SOAPnuke, discarding reads with adapters, uncalled bases, mean Phred below 15, or no exact constant-primer or identifier match. COPE v1.2.5 was used to merge the high-quality paired reads, and each unique nucleotide sequence was defined as a clonotype. Clonotypes were aligned to IMGT TRBV, TRBD and TRBJ reference segments using MiTCR v1.1. Only V-J combinations with frequency above 0.0001, covering about 99% of repertoires, were analysed. The TCS score was defined as the ratio of F50 (clonal expansion) to E x V (chaos), calculated using BLOSUM62-based TCRdist between CDR3 peptides within each V-J. Welch's t-statistics and random forest reduced just over 500 V-J features to roughly 13, which were used in a naive Bayes classifier (R e1071). TCRdb reprocessing: public reads trimmed at Q25 with fastp, clones called with MiXCR, in-frame beta chains kept. Under each unique CDR3 protein, matching rows form one entry showing the most common genes and DNA. The V and J calls reflect TCRdb's pipeline rather than the authors' work. The sample includes 300,000 to 400,000 distinct CDR3 sequences, with 20% to 25% observed a single time. The ten biggest clones cover around 50% of the sample.

Study-level results and caveats: In validation, progression to ophthalmopathy was predicted by the model with nearly 71% sensitivity and 72.22% specificity, a median of roughly six months before onset. A model built on a 13 V-J signature distinguished ophthalmopathy from stable hyperthyroidism, reaching 87.88% sensitivity and approximately 81% specificity in cross-validation and 80%/75% in testing. Blood samples also contained most of the expanded thyroid clonotypes (frequency above 0.001), which suggests that blood repertoires may reflect thyroid immune responses. No statistical method was used to fix the sample size in advance, and group allocation was not hidden from the investigators.

The germline V gene (reference sequence) sets CDR1 to DFQATT and CDR2 to SNEGSKA. V loses 3 bases of germline sequence and J loses 2 bases, and the interval between the two ends is 8 bases. Including the terminal cysteine and phenylalanine, the CDR3 comprises 13 residues. Just the 39-base CDR3 DNA is kept, in frame starting at base 1. As to this clonotype: Its antigen target is currently unknown. Within one base of it there is no much larger clone, and no base qualities were kept.

Specimen: blood. The chain is made from TRBV20-1 and TRBJ2-4; no D segment can be confidently identified. The receptor comes from a woman aged 45-59 years with Graves' hyperthyroidism. The CDR3: CSASWQPKNIQYF. DNA sequence: TGCAGTGCTAGCTGGCAGCCCAAAAACATTCAGTACTTC.